The 26 T cell receptor beta chains below were found in one sample sequenced in a study of preoperative IRX-2 immunotherapy in early breast cancer. Some clones are missing from TCRdb's copy, which holds only in-frame ones; the method was immunoSEQ multiplex PCR. The table includes approximately 38,000 clones, 82% detected once. Treatment noted: preoperative locoregional IRX-2 cytokine immunotherapy. The sequencing here drew on lymph node tissue, taken after IRX-2 immunotherapy. The receptors were sampled from a human donor with breast cancer.

V and J are TRBV7-4 and TRBJ1-1; D unclear. CDR1 is SGHVT, CDR2 SQSDAQ, per germline. V lost 3 bases and J lost 2, with 13 bases in between. The CDR3 loop spans 15 amino acids. CDR3 sequence (DNA): TGTGCCAGCAGCTTTGCTCTCATTCTCAACACTGAAGCTTTCTTT. Its protein is CASSFALILNTEAFF.

J is TRBJ2-1 and V is TRBV5-1; 9 bases agree with TRBD2. The CDR3 sequence is 16 residues long. The V gene's germline CDR1 is SGHRS and CDR2 YFSETQ. Unmatched junction bases numbered 6, after V lost 1 base and J lost 4 bases. The CDR3 loop is CASSLTAGGRYNEQFF. CDR3 DNA sequence: TGCGCCAGCAGCTTGACAGCGGGGGGCCGTTACAATGAGCAGTTCTTC.

This CDR3 reads CASSISLEIITGELFF. The CDR3 coding sequence is TGTGCCAGTAGTATATCACTAGAAATCATCACCGGGGAGCTGTTTTTT. J is TRBJ2-2 and V is TRBV19; a possible D gene is TRBD2 (5 bases). V was shortened by 2 bases and J by 4 bases, with 14 bases between the two germline ends. CDR3 size: 16 residues. Germline values: CDR1 LNHDA, CDR2 SQIVND (reference sequence).

This chain joins TRBV28 and TRBJ1-6, with 9 bases that match TRBD1. Germline V gene data show CDR1 as MDHEN and CDR2 as SYDVKM. The CDR3 spans 16 residues. The V gene end was trimmed by 7 bases and the J gene end by 5 bases; junction bases not matched to a gene: 9. DNA for the CDR3: TGTGCCAGCACCTACGGACAGGGGATTCATAATTCACCCCTCCACTTT. Protein sequence: CASTYGQGIHNSPLHF.

The chain employs TRBV11-3 and TRBJ2-5; D ambiguous. The CDR3 totals 15 residues. V was pared by 4 bases and J by 2 bases, with 14 bases between. CDR1 is SGHNT and CDR2 is YENEEA in the germline V gene. The CDR3 region is CASSSRLGLQETQYF. CDR3 bases: TGTGCCAGCAGCTCTCGACTGGGCCTACAAGAGACCCAGTACTTC.

This clone came up a few times. The rearrangement links TRBV6-8 to TRBJ2-1, with 9 bases identical to TRBD1. The V and J ends lost 5 bases and 4 bases, in that order; junction bases with no gene match: 3. Germline-derived CDR1 and CDR2 are MNHGY and SAAAGT. The CDR3 is 14 amino acids. The DNA of the CDR3 is TGTGCCAGCAGTGATGGGACAGGGTACAATGAGCAGTTCTTC. Protein sequence: CASSDGTGYNEQFF.

The rearrangement links TRBV19 to TRBJ1-1, with D possibly TRBD1 on 5 matching bases. V was cut by 7 bases and J by 0 bases, with 24 bases left in between. The CDR3 is made up of 18 amino acids. Germline V gene lookup returns CDR1 LNHDA and CDR2 SQIVND (reference sequence). CDR3 coding DNA: TGTGCCAGTACCCCCCCGGCGGGAAGGGGCGGTATGAACACTGAAGCTTTCTTT. Residues: CASTPPAGRGGMNTEAFF.

The CDR3, as DNA: TGCGCCAGCAGTCATAGCGGGACACACCCAACCTATAATTCACCCCTCCACTTT. As protein: CASSHSGTHPTYNSPLHF. V gene TRBV23-1 combines with J gene TRBJ1-6; D is perhaps TRBD1 (6 bases). TRBV23-1 is filed as an ORF, its function uncertain. The CDR3 sequence is 18 residues long. V lost 3 bases, J lost 2 bases, and 17 bases lay in between.

The chain combines TRBV19 with TRBJ2-1; D possibly corresponds to TRBD1 (6 bases). Trimming pared 5 bases from V and 7 bases from J, leaving 9 bases between. The CDR3 has 12 amino acids. Germline CDR1 is LNHDA and CDR2 is SQIVND (reference sequence). CDR3 sequence reads: CASSFQGNEQFF. CDR3 DNA: TGTGCCAGTAGTTTCCAGGGGAATGAGCAGTTCTTC. The variable domain in full, with the rest retrieved from reference TRBV19 and TRBJ2-1, is DGGITQSPKYLFRKEGQNVTLSCEQNLNHDAMYWYRQDPGQGLRLIYYSQIVNDFQKGDIAEGYSVSREKKESFPLTVTSAQKNPTAFYLCASSFQGNEQFFGPGTRLTVL.

CDR3 residues: CASSYSGEWDRERYEQYF. CDR3 DNA: TGTGCCAGCAGTTACTCCGGCGAGTGGGACAGGGAACGCTACGAGCAGTACTTC. The V gene is TRBV6-8, the J gene TRBJ2-7; TRBD1 matches 9 bases. The CDR3 has 18 amino acids. Germline-derived CDR1 and CDR2 are MNHGY and SAAAGT. V trimming: 0 bases; J trimming: 3 bases; junction bases outside the gene matches: 12.

The CDR3 region has the DNA TGTGCCAGCAGCTTTACTAGCGGGGGCGAGCAGTACTTC. It yields the protein CASSFTSGGEQYF. The chain recombines TRBV7-4 with TRBJ2-7; TRBD2 matches at 11 bases. Germline-derived CDR1 and CDR2 are SGHVT and SQSDAQ. The CDR3 runs 13 residues. The ends lost 3 bases at V and 6 bases at J; junction bases unmatched: 1.

This clone turned up a few times. The chain recombines TRBV19 with TRBJ1-1; tentatively, D is TRBD1 (5 bases). The CDR3 is made up of 13 amino acids. CDR1 LNHDA and CDR2 SQIVND come from the germline V gene (reference sequence). Trimming left V 3 bases short and J 6 bases short, with 11 bases between. CDR3 DNA sequence: TGTGCCAGTAGTATCCAGGGAATCCCTGAAGCTTTCTTT. This gives the protein CASSIQGIPEAFF.

The CDR3 DNA reads TGTGCCAGCAGCCCTTTAAGGCTGGGAGGGAACACTGAAGCTTTCTTT. Amino acids: CASSPLRLGGNTEAFF. The gene calls are TRBV11-3 and TRBJ1-1; D ambiguous. V lost 5 bases and J lost 1, with 17 bases in between. This CDR3 spans 16 amino acids. In germline, CDR1 is SGHNT, CDR2 YENEEA.

This clone has only a few counts. This chain's CDR3 is CASTAQGRTDTQYF. In DNA, the CDR3 is TGTGCCAGCACCGCACAGGGCCGCACAGATACGCAGTATTTT. The chain joins TRBV11-3 to TRBJ2-3, with D possibly TRBD1 on 6 matching bases. The ends were cut back, 7 bases at V and 1 base at J, with 12 bases in the middle. CDR3 size: 14 residues. CDR1 and CDR2 from the germline V gene are SGHNT and YENEEA.

The gene calls are TRBV7-4 and TRBJ1-1; D may be TRBD1 (6 bases). The germline CDR1 and CDR2 sequences are SGHVT and SQSDAQ. The CDR3 covers 14 residues. The V end was cut by 6 bases, the J end by 0 bases, with 11 bases between. The CDR3 loop reads CASRDRTVNTEAFF. CDR3 DNA sequence: TGTGCCAGCAGGGATCGGACAGTGAACACTGAAGCTTTCTTT.

The V call is TRBV6-8, the J call TRBJ1-4; TRBD1 agrees at 8 bases. The germline V gene has CDR1 MNHGY and CDR2 SAAAGT. V lost 10 bases and J lost 7; bases outside the gene matches: 11. The CDR3 is 14 residues long. This CDR3 reads CATQTQGVREKLFF. CDR3 nucleotide sequence: TGTGCCACCCAGACACAGGGGGTCCGTGAAAAACTGTTTTTT.

This clone was counted once. The chain recombines TRBV11-3 with TRBJ2-3, with 8 positions matching TRBD2. After removal of 3 bases from V and 0 bases from J, the junction contained 8 bases not matched to a gene. The length of the CDR3 is 17 residues. Germline values: CDR1 SGHNT, CDR2 YENEEA. The CDR3: CASSLYRGGPSTDTQYF. The CDR3 region has the DNA TGTGCCAGCAGCTTGTATCGGGGGGGCCCCAGCACAGATACGCAGTATTTT.

This chain joins TRBV30 and TRBJ1-1; D unresolved. Germline assignment: CDR1 GTSNPN and CDR2 SVGIG (reference sequence). V dropped 3 bases and J dropped 3 bases, with 8 bases sitting between them. CDR3 size: 12 residues. CDR3 sequence: CAWRVVYTEAFF. CDR3 nucleotide sequence: TGTGCCTGGAGGGTAGTTTACACTGAAGCTTTCTTT. Using reference TRBV30 and TRBJ1-1 for the parts outside the CDR3, the full variable domain is SQTIHQWPATLVQPVGSPLSLECTVEGTSNPNLYWYRQAAGRGLQLLFYSVGIGQISSEVPQNLSASRPQDRQFILSSKKLLLSDSGFYLCAWRVVYTEAFFGQGTRLTVV.

This sequence joins TRBV11-3 and TRBJ1-6, with D possibly TRBD1 on 5 matching bases. The V end was cut by 1 base, the J end by 10 bases, with 11 bases between. Germline V gene data show CDR1 as SGHNT and CDR2 as YENEEA. The CDR3 consists of 14 residues. The CDR3 region has the DNA TGTGCCAGCAGCTTAGTCCAGGGAAGCTCACCCCTCCACTTT. It specifies CASSLVQGSSPLHF. The whole variable domain, filled in from reference TRBV11-3 and TRBJ1-6, reads EAGVVQSPRYKIIEKKQPVAFWCNPISGHNTLYWYLQNLGQGPELLIRYENEEAVDDSQLPKDRFSAERLKGVDSTLKIQPAELGDSAVYLCASSLVQGSSPLHFGNGTRLTVT.

The chain joins TRBV12-5 to TRBJ1-3; D gene ambiguous. From germline, CDR1 is LGHNT and CDR2 FRNRAP. The CDR3 length is 13 residues. The CDR3 spells CASEQSPLNTIYF. In nucleotides, the CDR3 is TGTGCCAGCGAGCAGAGTCCATTAAACACCATATATTTT.

This sequence joins TRBV28 and TRBJ2-5, with TRBD1 as a possible D gene (6 bases). Germline loops: CDR1 MDHEN, CDR2 SYDVKM. V was clipped by 5 bases and J by 5 bases, with 33 bases between them. The CDR3 length is 20 residues. CDR3 protein: CASSPEWSVQGKWPDETQYF. The DNA for the CDR3 is TGTGCCAGCAGTCCCGAATGGTCCGTACAGGGAAAGTGGCCCGATGAGACCCAGTACTTC.

For the CDR3, the DNA is TGTGCCAGCTCCCCCTGGGCGGGGGACTACAATGAGCAGTTCTTC. Amino acid sequence: CASSPWAGDYNEQFF. The chain uses TRBV18 and TRBJ2-1; the match to TRBD2 covers 7 bases. With 6 bases clipped from V and 3 bases from J, the junction kept 8 bases outside the gene matches. CDR3 length: 15 amino acids. Germline loops: CDR1 KGHSH, CDR2 LQKENI.

The V and J genes are TRBV6-8 and TRBJ1-5, with D unclear. There are 13 residues in the CDR3. Germline V CDR1 and CDR2: MNHGY, SAAAGT. V lost 5 bases to trimming and J lost 7 bases, with 12 bases between them. The CDR3 bases are TGTGCCAGCAGTGAGGTTGTTTCACAGCCCCAGCATTTT. Translation: CASSEVVSQPQHF.

The chain uses TRBV6-8 and TRBJ1-6; 8 bases match TRBD1. V lost 7 bases and J lost 7; bases outside the gene matches: 6. CDR3 length: 14 amino acids. Per germline, CDR1 MNHGY and CDR2 SAAAGT. CDR3: CASTYRGWNSPLHF. CDR3 DNA sequence: TGTGCCAGCACCTACAGGGGGTGGAATTCACCCCTCCACTTT.

J is TRBJ1-2 and V is TRBV11-3; possible D gene TRBD1, 5 bases. The CDR3 contains 14 residues. Per the germline V gene, CDR1 is SGHNT and CDR2 is YENEEA. Trimming stripped 5 bases from V and 4 bases from J, with 14 bases between. CDR3 sequence (DNA): TGTGCCAGCAGCCCCAGCGGGGGTGCCTATGGCTACACCTTC. Protein: CASSPSGGAYGYTF.

V is TRBV1 and J is TRBJ1-2. TRBV1 is recorded as a pseudogene. The CDR3 is 15 residues long. CDR3 amino acids: CASSQGNSANYGYTF. In DNA form, the CDR3 reads TGCGCCAGCAGCCAAGGGAACAGCGCTAACTATGGCTACACCTTC.